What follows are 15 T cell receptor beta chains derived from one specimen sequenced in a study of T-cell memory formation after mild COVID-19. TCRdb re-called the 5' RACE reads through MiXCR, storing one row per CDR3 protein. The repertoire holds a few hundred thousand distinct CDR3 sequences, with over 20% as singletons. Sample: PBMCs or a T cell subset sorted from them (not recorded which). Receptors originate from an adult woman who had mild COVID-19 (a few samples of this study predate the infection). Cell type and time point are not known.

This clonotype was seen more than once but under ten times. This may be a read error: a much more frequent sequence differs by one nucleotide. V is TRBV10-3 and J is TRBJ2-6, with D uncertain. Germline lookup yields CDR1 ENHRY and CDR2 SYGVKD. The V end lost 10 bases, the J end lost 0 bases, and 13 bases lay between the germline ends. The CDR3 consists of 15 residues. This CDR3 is CATAPQASGANVLTF. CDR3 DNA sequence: TGTGCCACCGCACCCCAGGCCTCTGGGGCCAACGTCCTGACTTTC.

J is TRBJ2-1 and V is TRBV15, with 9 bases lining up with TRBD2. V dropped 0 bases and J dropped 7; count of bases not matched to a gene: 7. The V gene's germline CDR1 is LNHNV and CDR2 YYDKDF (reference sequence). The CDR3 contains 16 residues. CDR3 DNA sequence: TGTGCCACCAGCAGAGAGGTCCAGACTAGCGGTAATGAGCAGTTCTTC. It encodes CATSREVQTSGNEQFF.

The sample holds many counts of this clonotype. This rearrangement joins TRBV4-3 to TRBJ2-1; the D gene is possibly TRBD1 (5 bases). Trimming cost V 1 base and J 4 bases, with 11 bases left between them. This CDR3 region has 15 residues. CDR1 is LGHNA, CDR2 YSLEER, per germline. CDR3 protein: CASSQAAGPYNEQFF. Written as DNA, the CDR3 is TGCGCCAGCAGCCAAGCGGCAGGGCCATACAATGAGCAGTTCTTC.

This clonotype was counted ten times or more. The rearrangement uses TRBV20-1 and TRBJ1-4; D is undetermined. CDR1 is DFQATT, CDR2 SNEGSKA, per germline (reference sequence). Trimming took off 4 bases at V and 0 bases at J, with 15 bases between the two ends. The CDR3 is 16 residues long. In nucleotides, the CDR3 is TGCAGTGCTATACCAACAGCCACCGCAACTAATGAAAAACTGTTTTTT. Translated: CSAIPTATATNEKLFF.

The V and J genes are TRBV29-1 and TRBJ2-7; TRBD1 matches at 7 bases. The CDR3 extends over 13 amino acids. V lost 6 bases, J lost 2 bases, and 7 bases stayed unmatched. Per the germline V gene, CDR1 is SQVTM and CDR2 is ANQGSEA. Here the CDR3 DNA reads TGCAGCGTCACAGGGGAAGTCACCTACGAGCAGTACTTC. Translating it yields CSVTGEVTYEQYF.

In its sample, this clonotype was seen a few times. The CDR3 region is CSVEGWGTDTQYF. Written as DNA, the CDR3 is TGCAGCGTTGAGGGGTGGGGCACAGATACGCAGTATTTT. The J gene is TRBJ2-3, the V gene TRBV29-1; D ambiguous. V was pared by 3 bases and J by 1 base, with 8 bases between. This CDR3 is 13 amino acids long. Germline CDR1 is SQVTM and CDR2 is ANQGSEA.

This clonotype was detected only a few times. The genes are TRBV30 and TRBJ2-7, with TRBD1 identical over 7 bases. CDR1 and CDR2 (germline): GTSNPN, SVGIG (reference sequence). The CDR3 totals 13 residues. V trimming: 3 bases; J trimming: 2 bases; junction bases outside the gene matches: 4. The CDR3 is CAWSAQGAYEQYF. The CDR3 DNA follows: TGTGCCTGGAGCGCGCAGGGGGCCTACGAGCAGTACTTC.

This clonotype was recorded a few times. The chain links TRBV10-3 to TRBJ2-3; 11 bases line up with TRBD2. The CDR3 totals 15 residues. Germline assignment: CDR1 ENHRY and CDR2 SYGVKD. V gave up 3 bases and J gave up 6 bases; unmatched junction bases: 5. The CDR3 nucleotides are TGTGCCATCAGTGACCGACTAGCGGGGTTGGATACGCAGTATTTT. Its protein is CAISDRLAGLDTQYF.

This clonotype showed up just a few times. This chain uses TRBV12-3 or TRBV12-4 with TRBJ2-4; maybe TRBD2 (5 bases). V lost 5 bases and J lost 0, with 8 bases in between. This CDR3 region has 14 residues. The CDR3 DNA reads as TGTGCCAGCAGTCCGGACTTAGCCAAAAACATTCAGTACTTC. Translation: CASSPDLAKNIQYF.

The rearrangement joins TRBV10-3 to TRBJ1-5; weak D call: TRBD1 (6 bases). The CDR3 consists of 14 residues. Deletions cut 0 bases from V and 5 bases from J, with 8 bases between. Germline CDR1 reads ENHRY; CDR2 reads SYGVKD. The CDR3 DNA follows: TGTGCCATCAGTGAGTCTCAGGGGTATCAGCCCCAGCATTTT. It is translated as CAISESQGYQPQHF.

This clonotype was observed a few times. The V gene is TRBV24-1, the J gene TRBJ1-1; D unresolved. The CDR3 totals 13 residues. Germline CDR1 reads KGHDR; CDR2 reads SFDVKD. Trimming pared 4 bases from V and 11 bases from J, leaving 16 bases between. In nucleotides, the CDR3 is TGTGCCACCAGTGACCCCTTGTTAACGGAGGCTTTCTTT. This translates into CATSDPLLTEAFF.

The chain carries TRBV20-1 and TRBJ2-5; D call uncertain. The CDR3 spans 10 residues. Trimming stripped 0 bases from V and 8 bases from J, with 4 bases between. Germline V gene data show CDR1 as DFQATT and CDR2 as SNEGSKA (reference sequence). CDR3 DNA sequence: TGCAGTGCTAGAGAGGGAACCCAGTACTTC. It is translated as CSAREGTQYF.

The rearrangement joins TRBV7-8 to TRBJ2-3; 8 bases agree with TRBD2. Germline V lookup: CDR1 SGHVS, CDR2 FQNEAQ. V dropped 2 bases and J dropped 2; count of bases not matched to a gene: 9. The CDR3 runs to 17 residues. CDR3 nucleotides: TGTGCCAGCAGCTTACGCGCGGGAGGCTTTCTCACAGATACGCAGTATTTT. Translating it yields CASSLRAGGFLTDTQYF.

CDR3 coding DNA: TGCAGTGCCCTGAGGGCGGGAGGGCCCCACGAGCAGTACTTC. Amino acid sequence: CSALRAGGPHEQYF. This chain joins TRBV20-1 and TRBJ2-7; 9 positions match TRBD2. The germline gives CDR1 DFQATT, CDR2 SNEGSKA (reference sequence). The CDR3 consists of 14 residues. Trimming cost V 6 bases and J 5 bases; bases outside gene matches: 11.

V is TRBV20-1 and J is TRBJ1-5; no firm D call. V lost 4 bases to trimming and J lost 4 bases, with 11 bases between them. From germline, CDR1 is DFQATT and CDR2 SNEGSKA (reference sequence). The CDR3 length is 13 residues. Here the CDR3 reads CSATASLNQPQHF. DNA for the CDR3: TGCAGTGCTACCGCCAGCCTAAATCAGCCCCAGCATTTT.